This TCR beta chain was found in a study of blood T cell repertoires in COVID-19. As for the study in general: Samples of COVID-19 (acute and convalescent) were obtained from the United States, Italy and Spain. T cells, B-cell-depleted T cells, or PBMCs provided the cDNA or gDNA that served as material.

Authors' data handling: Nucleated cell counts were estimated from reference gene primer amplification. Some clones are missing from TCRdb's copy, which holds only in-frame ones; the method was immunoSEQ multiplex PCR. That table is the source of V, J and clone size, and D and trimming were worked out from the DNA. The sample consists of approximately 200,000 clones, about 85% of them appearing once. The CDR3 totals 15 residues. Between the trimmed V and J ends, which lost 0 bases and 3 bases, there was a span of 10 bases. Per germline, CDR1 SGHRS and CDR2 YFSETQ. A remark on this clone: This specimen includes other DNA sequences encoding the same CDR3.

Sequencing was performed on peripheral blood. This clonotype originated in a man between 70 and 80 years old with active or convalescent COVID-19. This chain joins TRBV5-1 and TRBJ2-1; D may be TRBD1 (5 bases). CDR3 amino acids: CASSLGATGYNEQFF. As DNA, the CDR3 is TGCGCCAGCAGCTTGGGGGCAACAGGCTACAATGAGCAGTTCTTC.